Presented here are 9 T cell receptor beta chains from one specimen sequenced in a study of T cells expressing NK-cell markers. TCRdb re-analyzed the 5' RACE reads; it lists each CDR3 protein once, without DNA. The repertoire shows about 32,000 distinct CDR3 sequences; the top ten hold over 50%. Sequencing was carried out using blood T cells: a sorted CD56 or NKG2C T cell subset, CD4+ or CD8+ T cells, or bulk PBMC T cells (not recorded which). The receptors were sampled from a woman aged 18 to 75 in good health.

The gene calls are TRBV13 and TRBJ1-1; with no DNA, the TCRdb D assignment of TRBD1 cannot be verified. This CDR3 contains 14 residues. The V gene's germline CDR1 is PRHDT and CDR2 FYEKMQ (reference sequence). The CDR3 region is CASSPPLVAGEAFF.

The chain combines TRBV15 with TRBJ2-5. The CDR3 covers 15 residues. Germline V lookup: CDR1 LNHNV, CDR2 YYDKDF (reference sequence). This chain's CDR3 is CATSRDSRDQETQYF.

This chain uses TRBV12-3 or TRBV12-4 with TRBJ1-1; TCRdb names TRBD1, which stays unverified in the absence of DNA. This CDR3 spans 14 amino acids. CDR3: CASNGQGAGTEAFF.

The V call is TRBV7-9, the J call TRBJ1-5; TCRdb names TRBD1, which stays unverified in the absence of DNA. Germline assignment: CDR1 SEHNR and CDR2 FQNEAQ (reference sequence). There are 13 residues in the CDR3. This CDR3 reads CASSGQLDQPQHF.

This chain links TRBV7-8 with TRBJ2-3; TCRdb designates TRBD2, a call that cannot be tested without DNA. The CDR3 covers 20 residues. Germline V gene lookup returns CDR1 SGHVS and CDR2 FQNEAQ. This CDR3 reads CASSSPSGRAVGATTDTQYF.

The chain is built from TRBV29-1 and TRBJ2-1; TCRdb's D call of TRBD2 is untestable without DNA. The germline V gene has CDR1 SQVTM and CDR2 ANQGSEA. This CDR3 is 15 amino acids long. CDR3 sequence: CSVEEGSGRLNEQFF.

V and J are TRBV30 and TRBJ2-7; TCRdb gives TRBD1 as the D gene, but with no DNA this cannot be confirmed. CDR1 is GTSNPN and CDR2 is SVGIG in the germline V gene (reference sequence). The length of the CDR3 is 13 residues. CDR3 sequence: CAWSPGTGNEQYF.

The rearrangement joins TRBV29-1 to TRBJ2-3; lacking DNA, the TRBD2 call made by TCRdb goes unchecked. The germline V gene encodes CDR1 SQVTM and CDR2 ANQGSEA. The CDR3 is 14 amino acids. CDR3 in amino acids: CSVAGLGGTDTQYF.

The chain links TRBV7-9 to TRBJ2-1. The CDR3 extends over 11 amino acids. Germline CDR1 reads SEHNR; CDR2 reads FQNEAQ (reference sequence). The CDR3 here is CASSSPREQFF.